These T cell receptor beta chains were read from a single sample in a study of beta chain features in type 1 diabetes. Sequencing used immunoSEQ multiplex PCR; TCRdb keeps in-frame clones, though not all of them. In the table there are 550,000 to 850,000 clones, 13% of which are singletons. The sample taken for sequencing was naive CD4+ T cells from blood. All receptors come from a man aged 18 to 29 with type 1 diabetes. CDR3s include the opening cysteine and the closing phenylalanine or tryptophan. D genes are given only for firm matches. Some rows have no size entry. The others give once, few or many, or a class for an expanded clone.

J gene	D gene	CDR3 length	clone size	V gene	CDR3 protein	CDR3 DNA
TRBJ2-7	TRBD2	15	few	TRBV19	CASSIGGTSGNEQYF	TGTGCCAGTAGTATAGGGGGGACTAGCGGTAACGAGCAGTACTTC
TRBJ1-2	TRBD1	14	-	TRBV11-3	CASSPGQGALGYTF	TGTGCCAGCAGCCCAGGACAGGGGGCTTTGGGCTACACCTTC
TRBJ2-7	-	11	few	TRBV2	CASRQGGEQYF	TGTGCCAGCAGACAGGGCGGCGAGCAGTACTTC
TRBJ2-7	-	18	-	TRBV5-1	CASSFVFLGGPPQGEQYF	TGCGCCAGCAGCTTCGTGTTTCTGGGAGGTCCTCCCCAGGGAGAGCAGTACTTC
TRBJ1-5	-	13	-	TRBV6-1	CAIKREGNQPQHF	TGTGCCATCAAGAGGGAGGGCAATCAGCCCCAGCATTTT
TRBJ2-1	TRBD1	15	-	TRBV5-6	CASSLADRQGPEQFF	TGTGCCAGCAGCTTGGCTGATCGACAGGGTCCTGAGCAGTTCTTC
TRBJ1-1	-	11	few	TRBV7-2	CASSSLPSAFF	TGTGCCAGCAGCTCTCTTCCCTCGGCTTTCTTT
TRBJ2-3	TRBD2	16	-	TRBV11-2	CASSQAARGSTDTQYF	TGCGCCAGCAGCCAAGCCGCGCGGGGGTCAACAGATACGCAGTATTTT
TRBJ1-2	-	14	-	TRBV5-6	CASSLITTGLGYTF	TGTGCCAGCAGCTTAATCACGACCGGCCTTGGCTACACCTTC
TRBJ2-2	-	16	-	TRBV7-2	CASSPVGTANTGELFF	TGTGCCAGCAGCCCAGTTGGGACGGCGAACACCGGGGAGCTGTTTTTT
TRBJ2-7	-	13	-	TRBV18	CASSPTGPYEQYF	TGTGCCAGCTCACCAACAGGGCCCTACGAGCAGTACTTC
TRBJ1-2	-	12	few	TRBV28	CASSQTGGGYTF	TGTGCCAGCAGTCAAACGGGGGGAGGCTACACCTTC
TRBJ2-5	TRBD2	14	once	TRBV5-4	CASSPGGVQETQYF	TGTGCCAGCAGCCCGGGGGGGGTCCAAGAGACCCAGTACTTC
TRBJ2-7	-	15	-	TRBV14	CASSQRGAGSYEQYF	TGTGCCAGCAGCCAAAGGGGCGCAGGGTCATACGAGCAGTACTTC
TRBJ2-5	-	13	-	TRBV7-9	CASSLDSGETQYF	TGTGCCAGCAGTTTGGACAGCGGTGAGACCCAGTACTTC
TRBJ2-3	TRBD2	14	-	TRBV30	CAWSVWSGGDTQYF	TGTGCCTGGAGTGTATGGTCGGGGGGAGATACGCAGTATTTT
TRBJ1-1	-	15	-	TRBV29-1	CSSRVGMVGNTEAFF	TGCAGCTCCAGGGTGGGTATGGTCGGGAACACTGAAGCTTTCTTT
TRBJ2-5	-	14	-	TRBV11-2	CASSIRLAQETQYF	TGTGCCAGCAGCATTCGTTTGGCCCAAGAGACCCAGTACTTC
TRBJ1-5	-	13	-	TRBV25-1	CASSERTAQPQHF	TGTGCCAGCAGTGAGAGGACCGCTCAGCCCCAGCATTTT
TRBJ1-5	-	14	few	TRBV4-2	CASSQENRNQPQHF	TGTGCCAGCAGCCAAGAAAATCGCAATCAGCCCCAGCATTTT
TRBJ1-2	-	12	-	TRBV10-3	CAITRGSDGYTF	TGTGCCATCACAAGGGGTTCCGATGGCTACACCTTC
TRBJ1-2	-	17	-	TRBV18	CASSPRLPEPLDYGYTF	TGTGCCAGCTCACCACGGTTGCCGGAGCCCCTGGACTATGGCTACACCTTC